This passage covers 18 T cell receptor beta chains from one sample sequenced in a study of human T cells and chemical hapten exposure. TCRdb used MiXCR to reprocess the RACE reads, holding one entry per CDR3 protein. The data hold a few hundred thousand distinct CDR3 sequences, with around 4.8% observed a single time. Time point here: patch test 1, 2 weeks after DPC sensitization. Treatment of the sample: therapeutic diphenylcyclopropenone sensitization with weekly scalp DPC. The starting material was whole blood, obtained in connection with sensitization to the hapten diphenylcyclopropenone (DPC). These receptors were collected from a woman aged 45 to 65 with alopecia areata. Some clones in this sample may be carry-over from other donors' samples.

This clonotype has at least ten counts. This chain joins TRBV28 and TRBJ1-3; D not resolved. Trimming removed 6 bases at V and 0 bases at J, with 9 bases between. The CDR3 length is 14 residues. CDR1 MDHEN and CDR2 SYDVKM come from the germline V gene. In nucleotides, the CDR3 is TGTGCCAGCAGCTTCGACAACTCTGGAAACACCATATATTTT. It specifies CASSFDNSGNTIYF.

This clonotype was seen repeatedly, ten times or more. J is TRBJ1-1 and V is TRBV18; D is unresolved. The germline gives CDR1 KGHSH, CDR2 LQKENI. The CDR3 contains 13 residues. Trimming removed 3 bases at V and 6 bases at J, with 11 bases between. For the CDR3, the DNA is TGTGCCAGCTCACCTCCACTCAGGCCTGAAGCTTTCTTT. It is translated as CASSPPLRPEAFF.

This clonotype has only a few counts. The rearrangement uses TRBV29-1 and TRBJ2-2, with TRBD2 as a possible D gene (6 bases). V lost 0 bases, J lost 1 base, and 12 bases lay in between. Germline V gives CDR1 SQVTM, CDR2 ANQGSEA. This CDR3 is 16 amino acids long. CDR3 residues: CSVEEVGTRNTGELFF. CDR3 DNA: TGCAGCGTTGAAGAAGTTGGGACTCGGAACACCGGGGAGCTGTTTTTT.

This chain uses TRBV30 with TRBJ2-2; 7 bases align to TRBD1. The ends lost 2 bases at V and 4 bases at J; junction bases unmatched: 4. The CDR3 runs to 14 residues. CDR1 GTSNPN and CDR2 SVGIG come from the germline V gene (reference sequence). The CDR3 coding sequence is TGTGCCTGGAGTTACAGGGGACCCACCGGGGAGCTGTTTTTT. Translated, it gives CAWSYRGPTGELFF. Full variable domain (rest looked up from reference TRBV30 and TRBJ2-2): SQTIHQWPATLVQPVGSPLSLECTVEGTSNPNLYWYRQAAGRGLQLLFYSVGIGQISSEVPQNLSASRPQDRQFILSSKKLLLSDSGFYLCAWSYRGPTGELFFGEGSRLTVL.

This clonotype was seen ten or more times. The chain is built from TRBV4-3 and TRBJ2-3; D is perhaps TRBD1 or TRBD2 (6 bases each). This CDR3 region has 17 residues. Germline V gene data show CDR1 as LGHNA and CDR2 as YSLEER. Trimming removed 0 bases at V and 2 bases at J, with 15 bases between. CDR3 in DNA: TGCGCCAGCAGCCAAGACGGGGGCCCGACCGTCACAGATACGCAGTATTTT. It translates to CASSQDGGPTVTDTQYF.

This clonotype was counted ten times or more. This chain joins TRBV3-1 and TRBJ1-2, with a tentative D call TRBD1 (5 bases). V lost 1 base, J lost 4 bases, and 16 bases lay in between. This CDR3 comprises 16 residues. Germline V CDR1 and CDR2: LGHDT, YNNKEL (reference sequence). The DNA for the CDR3 is TGTGCCAGCAGCCAAGGTGGGGACCGTCGGGCCTATGGCTACACCTTC. It codes for CASSQGGDRRAYGYTF.

Worth noting for this clonotype: This may arise from a read error, as a much more abundant clone is one base away. The gene calls are TRBV12-3 or TRBV12-4 and TRBJ2-5, with D maybe TRBD2 (5 bases). This CDR3 is 12 amino acids long. The chain's CDR3 is CASSFSEETLYF. In DNA, the CDR3 is TGTGCCAGCAGTTTTAGCGAGGAGACCCTGTACTTC.

This clonotype was counted a few times. The chain employs TRBV20-1 and TRBJ1-5; no definite D call. Germline values: CDR1 DFQATT, CDR2 SNEGSKA (reference sequence). Trimming left V 6 bases short and J 7 bases short, with 16 bases between. The CDR3 contains 13 residues. CDR3 DNA: TGCAGTGCCCCTGTAGGGTTTAGGCAGCCCCAGCATTTT. Encoded protein: CSAPVGFRQPQHF.

This clonotype was found many times. The chain is built from TRBV6-1 and TRBJ1-1; D uncertain. Germline V gene sequence: CDR1 MNHNS, CDR2 SASEGT. V gave up 0 bases and J gave up 5 bases, with 13 bases separating them. CDR3 length: 15 residues. CDR3 nucleotides: TGTGCCAGCAGTGAAGCGTGGCAGGCCGGAACTGAAGCTTTCTTT. It yields the protein CASSEAWQAGTEAFF.

This clonotype was seen repeatedly, ten times or more. The CDR3 here is CASSKGLAGGRSDTQYF. The CDR3 DNA sequence: TGTGCCAGCAGTAAGGGACTAGCGGGGGGGCGATCCGATACGCAGTATTTT. This chain connects TRBV2 to TRBJ2-3; 16 nucleotides line up with TRBD2. The CDR3 consists of 17 residues. Germline V gene data show CDR1 as SNHLY and CDR2 as FYNNEI. J lost 6 bases, V lost 5 bases, and 8 bases had no gene match.

There are many counts of this clonotype. CDR3 bases: TGTGCCAGCCGGATAGCGGGGGGAAGCACAGATACGCAGTATTTT. This sequence encodes CASRIAGGSTDTQYF. The rearrangement uses TRBV12-3 or TRBV12-4 and TRBJ2-3, with 10 bases lining up with TRBD2. Losses at the gene ends were 8 bases for V and 0 bases for J; bases not matched to a gene: 5. This CDR3 region has 15 residues.

This clonotype was detected only a few times. This chain connects TRBV6-1 to TRBJ2-7; the match to TRBD1 covers 7 bases. The CDR3 spans 14 residues. Germline CDR1 is MNHNS and CDR2 is SASEGT. Trimming at V came to 1 base and at J to 6 bases, leaving 6 bases not matched to a gene. The CDR3 DNA is TGTGCCAGCAGTGAAGACAGGGGACCCATCGAGCAGTACTTC. It codes for CASSEDRGPIEQYF.

This clonotype was observed many times. The chain is built from TRBV29-1 and TRBJ2-1; TRBD1 matches 7 bases. Germline V gives CDR1 SQVTM, CDR2 ANQGSEA. The CDR3 loop spans 12 amino acids. The trim removed 7 bases at V and 9 bases at J, leaving 9 bases unmatched. The CDR3 here is CSGGQGDPEQFF. CDR3 bases: TGCAGCGGGGGGCAGGGGGACCCTGAGCAGTTCTTC.

Ten or more counts support this clonotype. The gene calls are TRBV12-3 or TRBV12-4 and TRBJ1-1; 11 bases fit TRBD1. V gave up 5 bases and J gave up 5 bases; unmatched junction bases: 7. The CDR3 has 15 amino acids. CDR3 sequence reads: CASSRTGGARTEAFF. The CDR3 DNA reads TGTGCCAGCAGTCGGACAGGGGGCGCGCGGACTGAAGCTTTCTTT.

The genes are TRBV20-1 and TRBJ2-1; 10 bases fit TRBD2. CDR3 length equals 19 residues. V was pared by 1 base and J by 7 bases, with 19 bases of the junction left unmatched. Germline CDR1 is DFQATT and CDR2 is SNEGSKA (reference sequence). CDR3 DNA: TGCAGTGCTAGAGCTCCGGGGGCCACTTTAGCGGGAGGTGGTAATGAGCAGTTCTTC. Its translation is CSARAPGATLAGGGNEQFF.

This chain uses TRBV20-1 with TRBJ1-5; no reliable D call. CDR1 and CDR2 (germline): DFQATT, SNEGSKA (reference sequence). The germline V and J ends were trimmed by 0 bases and 0 bases, with 12 bases remaining between them. The CDR3 has 16 residues. The CDR3 reads CSARELVKVSNQPQHF. The CDR3 DNA follows: TGCAGTGCTAGAGAACTGGTGAAAGTTAGCAATCAGCCCCAGCATTTT.

A remark on this clonotype: This sequence may be a read error, since a much larger clone differs from it by one base. V is TRBV5-1 and J is TRBJ2-7; tentatively, D is TRBD2 (5 bases). The CDR3 is made up of 15 amino acids. Germline V lookup: CDR1 SGHRS, CDR2 YFSETQ. CDR3 region: CASSPSARTFYEQCF. CDR3 in DNA: TGCGCCAGCAGCCCGTCCGCCCGGACTTTCTACGAGCAGTGCTTC.

This clonotype has a handful of counts. In DNA form, the CDR3 reads TGCAGTGCTAGAATTATACCCATGAACACTGAAGCTTTCTTT. This gives the protein CSARIIPMNTEAFF. The J gene is TRBJ1-1, the V gene TRBV20-1; D call uncertain. V gave up 2 bases and J gave up 0 bases, with 10 bases separating them. Germline CDR1 DFQATT, CDR2 SNEGSKA (reference sequence). The CDR3 extends over 14 amino acids.